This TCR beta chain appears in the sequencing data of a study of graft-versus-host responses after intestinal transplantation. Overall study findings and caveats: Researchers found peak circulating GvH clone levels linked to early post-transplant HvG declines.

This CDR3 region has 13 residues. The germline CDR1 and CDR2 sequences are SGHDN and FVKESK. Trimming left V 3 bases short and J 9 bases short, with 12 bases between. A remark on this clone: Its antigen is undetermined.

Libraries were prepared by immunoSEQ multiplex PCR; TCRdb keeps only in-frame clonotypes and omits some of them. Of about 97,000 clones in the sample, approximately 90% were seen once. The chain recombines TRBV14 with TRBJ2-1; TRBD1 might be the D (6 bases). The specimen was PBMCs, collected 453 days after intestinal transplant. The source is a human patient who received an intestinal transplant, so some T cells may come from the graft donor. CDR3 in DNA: TGTGCCAGCAGCCATACAGGGCACGGTGAGCAGTTCTTC. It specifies CASSHTGHGEQFF.